This section outlines one T cell receptor beta chain sequence together with its context. No antigen is known for it. The record has no base qualities; no much larger clone is one base away. This sample stems from a study of control samples from healthy donors and cancer patients (dated by TCRdb to about 2020). Preparation of the library involved the immunoSEQ multiplex PCR assay. This is the immuneACCESS table as TCRdb keeps it, with only in-frame sequences that have V and J called. A part of the clones is gone; compared with another copy, unresolved V genes explain less than half, and the rest is unexplained. This sample lists 130,000 to 150,000 clones; approximately 90% were detected once. The ten largest clones capture roughly 9% of the sample. The V and J ends are trimmed by 3 bases and 1 base, leaving 8 bases between them. CDR1 and CDR2 (SGHRS, YFSETQ) derive from the germline V gene. Spanning cysteine to phenylalanine, the CDR3 consists of 13 amino acids. Only CDR3 DNA is held: 39 bases, read in frame from base 1.

Recombination linked TRBV5-1 to TRBJ2-7; tentative D gene TRBD1, with 5 bases matching. This TCR was recovered from a woman aged 25 to 39 in good health. The sequenced sample consisted of blood. The CDR3 reads CASSSRQSYEQYF. The DNA is as follows: TGCGCCAGCAGCTCTAGACAGTCCTACGAGCAGTACTTC.